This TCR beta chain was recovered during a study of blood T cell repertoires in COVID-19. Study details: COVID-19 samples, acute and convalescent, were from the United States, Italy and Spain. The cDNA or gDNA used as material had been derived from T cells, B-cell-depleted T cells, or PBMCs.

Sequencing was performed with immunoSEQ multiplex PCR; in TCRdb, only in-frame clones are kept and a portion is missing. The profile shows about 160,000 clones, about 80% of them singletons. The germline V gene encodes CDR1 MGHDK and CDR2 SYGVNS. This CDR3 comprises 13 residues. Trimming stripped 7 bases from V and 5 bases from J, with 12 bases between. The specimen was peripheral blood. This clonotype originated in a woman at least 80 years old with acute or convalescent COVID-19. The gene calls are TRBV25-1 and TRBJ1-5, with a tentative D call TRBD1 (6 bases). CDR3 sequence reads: CASTDRGDQPQHF. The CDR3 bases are TGTGCCAGCACGGACAGAGGAGATCAGCCCCAGCATTTT.